The T cell receptor (beta chain) under discussion was sequenced for a study of blood T cell repertoires in COVID-19. Study overall: From T cells, B-cell-depleted T cells, or PBMCs came the material, which was cDNA or gDNA.

Under the authors' procedure: It was from reference gene primer amplification that nucleated cell counts were estimated. The table came from immunoSEQ multiplex PCR; TCRdb's copy has only in-frame clones and leaves some out. V and J calls and clone size are given by that table; D and trimming were obtained from the DNA. The table records under 350,000 clones, roughly 91% of them present only once. Patients of the Seattle cohort, enrolled during active infection, were followed longitudinally. Germline V gives CDR1 MNHEY, CDR2 SVGAGI. The CDR3 is 15 amino acids. The trim removed 2 bases at V and 8 bases at J, leaving 6 bases unmatched.

V is TRBV6-5 and J is TRBJ2-1, with 10 positions matching TRBD2. Material for sequencing was peripheral blood. The clonotype was recovered from a young woman with COVID-19, enrolled during active disease. As DNA, the CDR3 is TGTGCCAGCAGTTACGGGACTAGCGACTATTATGAGCAGTTCTTC. Protein product: CASSYGTSDYYEQFF.